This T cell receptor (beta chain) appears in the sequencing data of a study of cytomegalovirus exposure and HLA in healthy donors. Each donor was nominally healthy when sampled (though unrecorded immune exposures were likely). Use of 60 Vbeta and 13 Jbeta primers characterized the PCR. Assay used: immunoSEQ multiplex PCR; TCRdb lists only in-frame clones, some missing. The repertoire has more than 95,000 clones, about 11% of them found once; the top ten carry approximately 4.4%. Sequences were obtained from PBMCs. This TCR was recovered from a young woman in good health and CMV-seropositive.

The CDR3 region has the DNA TGTGCCAGCAACGACTTTTATAGCAATCAGCCCCAGCATTTT. Translated, it gives CASNDFYSNQPQHF. The chain employs TRBV2 and TRBJ1-5; D gene uncertain. CDR3 length: 14 residues. The germline V gene has CDR1 SNHLY and CDR2 FYNNEI. Trimming shortened V by 7 bases and J by 0 bases, and 10 bases separated the two germline ends.